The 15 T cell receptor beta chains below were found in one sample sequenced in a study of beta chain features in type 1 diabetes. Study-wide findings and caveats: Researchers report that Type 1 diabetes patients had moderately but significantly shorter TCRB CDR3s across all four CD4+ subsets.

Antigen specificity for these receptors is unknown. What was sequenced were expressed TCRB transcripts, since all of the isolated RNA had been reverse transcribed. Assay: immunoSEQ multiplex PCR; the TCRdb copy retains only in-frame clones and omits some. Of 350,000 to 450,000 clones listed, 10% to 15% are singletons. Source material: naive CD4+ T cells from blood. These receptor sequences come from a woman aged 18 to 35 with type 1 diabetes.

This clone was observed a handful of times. Here the CDR3 DNA reads TGTGCCAGCAGAACCACAGGGGGTAGCAATCAGCCCCAGCATTTT. This gives the protein CASRTTGGSNQPQHF. The chain employs TRBV6-5 and TRBJ1-5; the match to TRBD1 covers 8 bases. Trimming cost V 6 bases and J 0 bases; bases outside gene matches: 4. The CDR3 loop spans 15 amino acids. Germline values: CDR1 MNHEY, CDR2 SVGAGI.

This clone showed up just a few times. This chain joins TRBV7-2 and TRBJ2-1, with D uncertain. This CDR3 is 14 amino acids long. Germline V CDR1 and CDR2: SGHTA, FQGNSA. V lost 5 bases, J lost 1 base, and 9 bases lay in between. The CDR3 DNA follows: TGTGCCAGCAGCCCCGGTTCGTCCTACAATGAGCAGTTCTTC. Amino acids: CASSPGSSYNEQFF.

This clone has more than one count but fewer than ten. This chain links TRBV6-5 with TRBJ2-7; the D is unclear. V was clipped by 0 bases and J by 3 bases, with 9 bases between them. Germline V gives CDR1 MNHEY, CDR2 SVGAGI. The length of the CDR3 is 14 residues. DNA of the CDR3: TGTGCCAGCAGTTACTCGTATGAGATCTACGAGCAGTACTTC. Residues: CASSYSYEIYEQYF.

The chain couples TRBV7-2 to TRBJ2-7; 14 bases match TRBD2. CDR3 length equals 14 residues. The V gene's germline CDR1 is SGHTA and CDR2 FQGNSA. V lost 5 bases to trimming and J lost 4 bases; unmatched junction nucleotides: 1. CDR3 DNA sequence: TGTGCCAGCAGCAGGACTAGCGGGAGGTACGAGCAGTACTTC. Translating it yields CASSRTSGRYEQYF.

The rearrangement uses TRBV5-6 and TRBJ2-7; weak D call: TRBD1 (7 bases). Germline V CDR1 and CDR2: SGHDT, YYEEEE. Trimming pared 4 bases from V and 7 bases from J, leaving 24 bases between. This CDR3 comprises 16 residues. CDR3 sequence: CASSILDRDFQREQYF. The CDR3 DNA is TGTGCCAGCAGCATCCTCGACAGGGACTTCCAGAGGGAGCAGTACTTC.

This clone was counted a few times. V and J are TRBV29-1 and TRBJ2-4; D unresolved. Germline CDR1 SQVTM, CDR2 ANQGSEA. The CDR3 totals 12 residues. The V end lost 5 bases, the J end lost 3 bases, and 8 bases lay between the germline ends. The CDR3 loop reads CSVTSVKNIQYF. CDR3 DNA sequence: TGCAGCGTTACGTCAGTCAAAAACATTCAGTACTTC.

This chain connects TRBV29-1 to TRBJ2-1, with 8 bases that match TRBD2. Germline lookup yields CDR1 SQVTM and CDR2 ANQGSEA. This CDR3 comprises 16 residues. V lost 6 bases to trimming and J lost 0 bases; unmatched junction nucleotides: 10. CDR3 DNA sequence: TGCAGCGTAAGAATGGGACTAGGACGCTCCTACAATGAGCAGTTCTTC. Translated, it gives CSVRMGLGRSYNEQFF.

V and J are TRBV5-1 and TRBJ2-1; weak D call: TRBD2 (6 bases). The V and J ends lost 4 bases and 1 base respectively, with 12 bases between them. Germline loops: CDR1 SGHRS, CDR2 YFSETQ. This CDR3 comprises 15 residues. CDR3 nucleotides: TGCGCCAGCAGCCCCGGGGGAGAATCCTACAATGAGCAGTTCTTC. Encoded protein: CASSPGGESYNEQFF.

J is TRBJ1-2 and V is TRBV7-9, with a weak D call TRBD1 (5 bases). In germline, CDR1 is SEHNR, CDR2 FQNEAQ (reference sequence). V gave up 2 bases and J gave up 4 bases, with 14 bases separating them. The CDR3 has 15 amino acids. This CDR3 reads CASSLSAGLGYGYTF. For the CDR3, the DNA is TGTGCCAGCAGCTTATCGGCAGGGCTAGGCTATGGCTACACCTTC.

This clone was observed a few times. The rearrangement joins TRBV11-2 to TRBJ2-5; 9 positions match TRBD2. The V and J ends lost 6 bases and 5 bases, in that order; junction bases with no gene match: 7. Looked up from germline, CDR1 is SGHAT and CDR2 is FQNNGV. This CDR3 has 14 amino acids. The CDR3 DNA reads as TGTGCCAGCAGAGCGGGAGGCCGAATGGAGACCCAGTACTTC. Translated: CASRAGGRMETQYF.

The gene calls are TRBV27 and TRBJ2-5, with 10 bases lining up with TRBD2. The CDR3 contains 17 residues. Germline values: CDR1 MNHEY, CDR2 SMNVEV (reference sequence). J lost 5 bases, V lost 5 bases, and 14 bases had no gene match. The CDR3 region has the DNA TGTGCCAGCAGTCCCCTTCTAGCGGGAGCTTTTCAGGAGACCCAGTACTTC. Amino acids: CASSPLLAGAFQETQYF.

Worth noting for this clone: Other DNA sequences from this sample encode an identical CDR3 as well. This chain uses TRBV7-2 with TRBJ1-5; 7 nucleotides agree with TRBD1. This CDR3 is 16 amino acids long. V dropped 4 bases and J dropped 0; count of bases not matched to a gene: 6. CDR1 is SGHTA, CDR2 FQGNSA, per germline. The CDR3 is CASSSRTGDSNQPQHF. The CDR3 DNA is TGTGCCAGCAGCTCTAGGACAGGCGATAGCAATCAGCCCCAGCATTTT.

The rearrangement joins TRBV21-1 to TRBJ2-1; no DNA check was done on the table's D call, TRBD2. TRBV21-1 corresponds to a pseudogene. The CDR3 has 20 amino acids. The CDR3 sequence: CASSKRSAGGENKGYNEQFF. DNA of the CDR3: TGTGCCAGCAGCAAAAGGAGTGCGGGAGGCGAAAATAAAGGGTACAATGAGCAGTTCTTC.

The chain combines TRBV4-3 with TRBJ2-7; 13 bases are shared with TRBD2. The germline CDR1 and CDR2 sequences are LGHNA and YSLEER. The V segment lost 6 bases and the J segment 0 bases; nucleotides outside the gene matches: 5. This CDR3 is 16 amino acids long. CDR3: CASRATSGGASYEQYF. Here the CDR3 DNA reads TGCGCCAGCAGGGCAACTAGCGGGGGGGCCTCCTACGAGCAGTACTTC.

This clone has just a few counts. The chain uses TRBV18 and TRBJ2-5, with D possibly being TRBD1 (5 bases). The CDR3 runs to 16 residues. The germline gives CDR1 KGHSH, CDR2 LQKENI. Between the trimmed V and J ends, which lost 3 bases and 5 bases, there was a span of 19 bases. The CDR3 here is CASSPTVQGMMETQYF. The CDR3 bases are TGTGCCAGCTCACCGACAGTGCAGGGCATGATGGAGACCCAGTACTTC.